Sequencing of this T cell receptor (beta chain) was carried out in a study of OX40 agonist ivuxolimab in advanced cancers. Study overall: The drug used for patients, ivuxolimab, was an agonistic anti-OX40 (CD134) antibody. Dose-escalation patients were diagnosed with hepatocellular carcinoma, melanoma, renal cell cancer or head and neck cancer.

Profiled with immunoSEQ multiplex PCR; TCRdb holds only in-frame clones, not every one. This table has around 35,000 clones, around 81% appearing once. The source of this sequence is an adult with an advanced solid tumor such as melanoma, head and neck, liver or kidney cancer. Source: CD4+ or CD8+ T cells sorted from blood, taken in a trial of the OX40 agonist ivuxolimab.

CDR3 loop: CASSRGLAGRTGELFF. The CDR3 nucleotides read TGTGCCAGCAGTCGAGGACTAGCGGGACGGACCGGGGAGCTGTTTTTT. The V and J genes are TRBV11-2 and TRBJ2-2, with 12 bases fitting TRBD2. The CDR3 runs 16 residues. J lost 5 bases, V lost 6 bases, and 7 bases had no gene match. Looked up from germline, CDR1 is SGHAT and CDR2 is FQNNGV.